This T cell receptor (beta chain) is from a study of shared T cell receptors in the human thymus. Assay: immunoSEQ multiplex PCR; the TCRdb copy retains only in-frame clones and omits some. The sample carries about 710,000 clones, approximately 87% recorded once. CDR1 and CDR2 from the germline V gene are MNHEY and SVGAGI. This CDR3 has 16 residues. V was pared by 4 bases and J by 4 bases, with 7 bases of the junction left unmatched. These same records also appear under a second study, on human thymus T cells. That paper adds: Among the donors, all were healthy Finnish infants having corrective surgery for congenital heart defects. The source of the thymus tissue was resections taken during corrective heart surgery. What related research reported was that thymic repertoires overlapped highly among unrelated individuals.

Sequenced input: thymocytes. The clonotype originates from a boy in the first two years of life with a congenital heart defect. The chain combines TRBV6-5 with TRBJ1-4, with TRBD1 matching over 9 bases. For the CDR3, the DNA is TGTGCCAGCAGTTCGACAGGGGGGGGCCTTAATGAAAAACTGTTTTTT. This encodes CASSSTGGGLNEKLFF.